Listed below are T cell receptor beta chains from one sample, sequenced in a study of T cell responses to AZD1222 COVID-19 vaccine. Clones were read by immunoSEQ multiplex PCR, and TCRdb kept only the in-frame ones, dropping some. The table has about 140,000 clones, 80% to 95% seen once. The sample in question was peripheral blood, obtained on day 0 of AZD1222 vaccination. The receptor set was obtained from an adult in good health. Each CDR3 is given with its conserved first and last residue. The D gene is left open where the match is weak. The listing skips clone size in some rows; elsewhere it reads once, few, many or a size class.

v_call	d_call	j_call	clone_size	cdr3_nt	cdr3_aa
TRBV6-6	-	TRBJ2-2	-	TGTGCCAGCAGTTACGGAGACACCGGGGAGCTGTTTTTT	CASSYGDTGELFF
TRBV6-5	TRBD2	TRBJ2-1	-	TGTGCCAGCAGCGCTCTAGCGGGGGGGCCTAATGAGCAGTTCTTC	CASSALAGGPNEQFF
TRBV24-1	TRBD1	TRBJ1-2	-	TGTGCCACCAGTGCTCCGGACAGGAAGGGCTACACCTTC	CATSAPDRKGYTF
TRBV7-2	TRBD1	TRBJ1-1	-	TGTGCCAGCAGCTTAGCGGCGACAGGGGGTACAATAAACACTGAAGCTTTCTTT	CASSLAATGGTINTEAFF
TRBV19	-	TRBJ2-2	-	TGTGCCAGTAGTATCAGAGAGGCCAGGTCGAACACCGGGGAGCTGTTTTTT	CASSIREARSNTGELFF
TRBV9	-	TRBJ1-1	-	TGTGCCAGCAGCACCCATACGGGCACTGAAGCTTTCTTT	CASSTHTGTEAFF
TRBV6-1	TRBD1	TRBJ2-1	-	TGTGCCACCTCTCTAGGGGGCGGCTACAATGAGCAGTTCTTC	CATSLGGGYNEQFF
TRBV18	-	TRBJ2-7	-	TGTGCCAGCTCACCCCTAAGGGGACCCTACTCCTACGAGCAGTACTTC	CASSPLRGPYSYEQYF
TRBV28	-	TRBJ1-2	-	TGTGCCAGCAGTTTAACATTCGGGGGCCAGGGCTACACCTTC	CASSLTFGGQGYTF
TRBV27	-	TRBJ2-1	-	TGTGCCAGCAGTTTAAGGCCCTACAATGAGCAGTTCTTC	CASSLRPYNEQFF
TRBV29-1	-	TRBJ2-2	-	TGCAGCGTTGAAGGGGGGTTAGTGGGCGGGGAGCTGTTTTTT	CSVEGGLVGGELFF
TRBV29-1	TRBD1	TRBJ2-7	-	TGCAGCGCCCAAGACAGGGAGTTTGCCTACGAGCAGTACTTC	CSAQDREFAYEQYF
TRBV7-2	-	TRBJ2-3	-	TGTGCCAGCAGCTACCGACTGTCAGATACGCAGTATTTT	CASSYRLSDTQYF
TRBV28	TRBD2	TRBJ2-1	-	TGTGCCAGCAGTTTAGCTAGCGGGTTTCGGAATGAGCAGTTCTTC	CASSLASGFRNEQFF
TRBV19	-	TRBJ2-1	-	TGTGCCAGTAGTATAGTCCTAAGGGATGAGCAGTTCTTC	CASSIVLRDEQFF
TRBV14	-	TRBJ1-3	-	TGTGCCAGCAGCCAATATGTTTCTGGAAACACCATATATTTT	CASSQYVSGNTIYF
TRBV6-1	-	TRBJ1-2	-	TGTGCCAGCAGTGAAGTACAGAAGGGGTTGGATGGCTACACCTTC	CASSEVQKGLDGYTF
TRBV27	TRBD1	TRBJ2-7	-	TGTGCCAGCAGTTTGAGCGTTAGGGCAGGGGGCGAGCAGTACTTC	CASSLSVRAGGEQYF
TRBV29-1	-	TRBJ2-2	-	TGCAGCGTTGAGCTGACAACCGCGAACACCGGGGAGCTGTTTTTT	CSVELTTANTGELFF
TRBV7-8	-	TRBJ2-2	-	TGTGCCAGCAGCTTACGGGGTTTCGCCGGGGAGCTGTTTTTT	CASSLRGFAGELFF
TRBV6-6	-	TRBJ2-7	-	TGTGCCAGCAGTGACCGGGACAAAAGAACCTACGAGCAGTACTTC	CASSDRDKRTYEQYF
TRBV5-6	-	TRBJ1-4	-	TGTGCCAGCAGCCTCTCCGGGGATTCTGAAAAACTGTTTTTT	CASSLSGDSEKLFF
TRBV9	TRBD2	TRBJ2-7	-	TGTGCCAGCAGCGAAGCCGGGACTAGCGACTACGAGCAGTACTTC	CASSEAGTSDYEQYF
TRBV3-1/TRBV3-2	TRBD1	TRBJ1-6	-	TGTGCCAGCACCCAAGGTGGGACAGGAGTTTCACCCCTCCACTTT	CASTQGGTGVSPLHF
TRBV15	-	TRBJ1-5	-	TGTGCCACCAGCAGAGTCCGAGAGCCCCAGCATTTT	CATSRVREPQHF
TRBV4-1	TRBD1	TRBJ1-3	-	TGCGCCAGCACCCGAAGTGGGGGACAGGGAGACACCATATATTTT	CASTRSGGQGDTIYF
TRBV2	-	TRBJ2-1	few	TGTGCCAGCAGGACAGACGAGGACAATGAGCAGTTCTTC	CASRTDEDNEQFF
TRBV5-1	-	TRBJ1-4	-	TGCGCCAGCAGCCCCGGGAGGGACCGAGAAAAACTGTTTTTT	CASSPGRDREKLFF
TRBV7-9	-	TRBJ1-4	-	TGTGCCAGCAGCTCCCTGACCCGGGGAGATGAAAAACTGTTTTTT	CASSSLTRGDEKLFF
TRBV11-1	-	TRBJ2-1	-	TGTGCCAGCGGGGGGGGCGTTAACAGCTCCTACAATGAGCAGTTCTTC	CASGGGVNSSYNEQFF
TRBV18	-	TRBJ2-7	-	TGTGCCAGCTCAGATCGCAGGGTGGTCGACGAGCAGTACTTC	CASSDRRVVDEQYF
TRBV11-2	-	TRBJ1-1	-	TGTGCCAGCAGCTTAGATCCGACAGACCACTACACTGAAGCTTTCTTT	CASSLDPTDHYTEAFF
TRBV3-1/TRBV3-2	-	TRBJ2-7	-	TGTGCCAGCAGCCAAGCCTACAGCTCCTACGAGCAGTACTTC	CASSQAYSSYEQYF
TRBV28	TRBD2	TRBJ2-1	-	TGTGCCAGCAGTTCCGTAGGACTAGCGGCTTACAATGAGCAGTTCTTC	CASSSVGLAAYNEQFF
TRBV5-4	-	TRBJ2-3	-	TGTGCCAGCAGTAGGGGTGTCAGGGCAGATACGCAGTATTTT	CASSRGVRADTQYF
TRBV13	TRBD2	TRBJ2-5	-	TGTGCCAGCAGCCAGACTAGCGGGGGGGAGACCCAGTACTTC	CASSQTSGGETQYF
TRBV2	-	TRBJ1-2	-	TGTGCCAGCAGTGAAGGAGGAATGTTCGGGGGCTATGGCTACACCTTC	CASSEGGMFGGYGYTF
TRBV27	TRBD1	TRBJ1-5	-	TGTGCCAGCAGTTCCACAGGGGCAAGTCAGCCCCAGCATTTT	CASSSTGASQPQHF
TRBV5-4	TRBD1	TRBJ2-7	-	TGTGCCAGCAGCTTGGGTTTACAGGGGGCGCGGATGGAGCAGTACTTC	CASSLGLQGARMEQYF
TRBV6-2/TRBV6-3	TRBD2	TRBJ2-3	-	TGTGCCAGCAGTTACTCGCGGTGGACTAGCGGGACAGATACGCAGTATTTT	CASSYSRWTSGTDTQYF
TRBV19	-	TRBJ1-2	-	TGTGCCAGTAGTATTGTCCCCGGTCTTAACTATGGCTACACCTTC	CASSIVPGLNYGYTF
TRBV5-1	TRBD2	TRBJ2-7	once	TGCGCCAGCAGCCCAGGACGGGAGGGCGGCGGCGAGCAGTACTTC	CASSPGREGGGEQYF
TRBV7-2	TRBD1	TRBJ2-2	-	TGTGCCAGCAGCCCGTGGACAGGGCCCGGGGAGCTGTTTTTT	CASSPWTGPGELFF
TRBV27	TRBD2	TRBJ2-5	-	TGTGCCACCAGGGACTACGCTGAAGAGACCCAGTACTTC	CATRDYAEETQYF
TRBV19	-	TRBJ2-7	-	TGTGCCAGTAGTACGCAGGGGTGGAATCCCTACGAGCAGTACTTC	CASSTQGWNPYEQYF
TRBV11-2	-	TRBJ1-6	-	TGTGCCAGCAGCTTGCGAACACCCCTCCACTTT	CASSLRTPLHF